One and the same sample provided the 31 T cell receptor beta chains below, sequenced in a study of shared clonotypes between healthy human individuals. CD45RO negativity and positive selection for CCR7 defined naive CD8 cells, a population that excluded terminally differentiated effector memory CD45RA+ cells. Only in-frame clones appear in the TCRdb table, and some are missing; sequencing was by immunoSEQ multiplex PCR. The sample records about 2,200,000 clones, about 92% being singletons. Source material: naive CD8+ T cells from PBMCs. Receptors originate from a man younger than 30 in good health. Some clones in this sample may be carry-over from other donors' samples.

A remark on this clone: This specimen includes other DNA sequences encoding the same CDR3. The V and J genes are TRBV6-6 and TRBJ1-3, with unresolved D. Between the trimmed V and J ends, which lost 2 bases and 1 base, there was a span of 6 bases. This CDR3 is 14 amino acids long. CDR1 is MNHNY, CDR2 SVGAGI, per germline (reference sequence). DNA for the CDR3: TGTGCCAGCAGTTACGGGATATCTGGAAACACCATATATTTT. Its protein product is CASSYGISGNTIYF.

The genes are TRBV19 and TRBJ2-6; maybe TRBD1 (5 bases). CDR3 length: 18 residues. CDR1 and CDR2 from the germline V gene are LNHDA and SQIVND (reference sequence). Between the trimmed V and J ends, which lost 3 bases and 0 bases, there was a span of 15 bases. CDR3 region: CASSISPGHFSGANVLTF. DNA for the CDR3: TGTGCCAGTAGTATTTCCCCCGGACACTTCTCTGGGGCCAACGTCCTGACTTTC.

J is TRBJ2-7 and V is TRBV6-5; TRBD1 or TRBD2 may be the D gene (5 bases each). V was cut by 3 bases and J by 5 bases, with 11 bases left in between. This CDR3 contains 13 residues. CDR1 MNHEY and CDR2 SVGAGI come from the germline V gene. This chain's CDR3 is CASSYSRENEQYF. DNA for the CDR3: TGTGCCAGCAGTTATTCCAGGGAGAACGAGCAGTACTTC.

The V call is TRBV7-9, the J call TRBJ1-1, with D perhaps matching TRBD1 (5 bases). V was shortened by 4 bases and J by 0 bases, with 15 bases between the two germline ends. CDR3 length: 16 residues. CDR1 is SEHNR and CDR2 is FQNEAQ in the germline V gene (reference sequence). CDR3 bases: TGTGCCAGCAGCTCGTCGGGACTCTCAATGAACACTGAAGCTTTCTTT. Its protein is CASSSSGLSMNTEAFF.

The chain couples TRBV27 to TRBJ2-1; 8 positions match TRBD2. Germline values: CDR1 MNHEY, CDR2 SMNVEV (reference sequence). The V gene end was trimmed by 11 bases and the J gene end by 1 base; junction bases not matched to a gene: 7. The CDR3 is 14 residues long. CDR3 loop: CAARGGRSYNEQFF. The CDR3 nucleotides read TGTGCCGCGAGGGGCGGGAGGTCCTACAATGAGCAGTTCTTC.

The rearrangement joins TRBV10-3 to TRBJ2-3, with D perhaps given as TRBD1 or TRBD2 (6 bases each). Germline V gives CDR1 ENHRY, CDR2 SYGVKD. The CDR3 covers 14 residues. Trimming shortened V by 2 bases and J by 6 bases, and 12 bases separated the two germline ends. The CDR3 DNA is TGTGCCATCAGTGAGGACTGGGGGGCCGATACGCAGTATTTT. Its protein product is CAISEDWGADTQYF.

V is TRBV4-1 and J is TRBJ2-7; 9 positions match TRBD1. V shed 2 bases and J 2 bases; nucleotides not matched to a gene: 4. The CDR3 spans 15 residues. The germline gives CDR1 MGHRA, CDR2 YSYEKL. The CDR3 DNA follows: TGCGCCAGCAGCCAATCTAGGACAGGGGCCTACGAGCAGTACTTC. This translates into CASSQSRTGAYEQYF.

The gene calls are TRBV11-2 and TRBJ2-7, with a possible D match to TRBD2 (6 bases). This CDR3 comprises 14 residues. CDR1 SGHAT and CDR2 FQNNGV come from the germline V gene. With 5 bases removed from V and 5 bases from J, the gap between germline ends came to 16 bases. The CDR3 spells CASSDRDWGNEQYF. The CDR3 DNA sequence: TGTGCCAGCAGCGACCGGGACTGGGGGAACGAGCAGTACTTC.

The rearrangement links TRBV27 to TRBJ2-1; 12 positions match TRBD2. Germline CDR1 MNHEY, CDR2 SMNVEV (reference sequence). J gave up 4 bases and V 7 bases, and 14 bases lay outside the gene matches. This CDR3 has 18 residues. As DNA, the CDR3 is TGTGCCAGCACCCCACCCGGACTAGCGGGATTGGGGTACAATGAGCAGTTCTTC. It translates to CASTPPGLAGLGYNEQFF.

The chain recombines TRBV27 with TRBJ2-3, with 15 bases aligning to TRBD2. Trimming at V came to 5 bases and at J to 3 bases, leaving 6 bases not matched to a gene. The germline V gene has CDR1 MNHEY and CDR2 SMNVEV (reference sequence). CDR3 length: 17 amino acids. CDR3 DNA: TGTGCCAGCAGTATCGGACTAGCGGGAGGGCTGACAGATACGCAGTATTTT. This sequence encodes CASSIGLAGGLTDTQYF.

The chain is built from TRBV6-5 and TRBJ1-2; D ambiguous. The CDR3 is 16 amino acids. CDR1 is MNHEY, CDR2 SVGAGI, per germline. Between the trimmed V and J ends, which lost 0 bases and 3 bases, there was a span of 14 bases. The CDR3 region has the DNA TGTGCCAGCAGTTACTCAGTAGGCCCCATCTACTATGGCTACACCTTC. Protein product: CASSYSVGPIYYGYTF.

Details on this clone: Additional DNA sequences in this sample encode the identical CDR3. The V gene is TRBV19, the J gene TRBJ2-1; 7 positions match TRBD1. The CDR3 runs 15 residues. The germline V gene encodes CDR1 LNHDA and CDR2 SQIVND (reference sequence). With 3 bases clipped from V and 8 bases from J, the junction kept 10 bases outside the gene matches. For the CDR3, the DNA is TGTGCCAGTAGTATTCGAGACAGGGTTCTCGATGAGCAGTTCTTC. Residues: CASSIRDRVLDEQFF.

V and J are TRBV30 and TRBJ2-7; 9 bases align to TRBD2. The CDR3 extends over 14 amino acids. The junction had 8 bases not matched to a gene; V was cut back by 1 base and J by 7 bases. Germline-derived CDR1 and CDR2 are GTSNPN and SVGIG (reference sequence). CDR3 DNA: TGTGCCTGGAGTGCCGGCAGCGGGGGGTTGGAGCAGTACTTC. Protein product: CAWSAGSGGLEQYF.

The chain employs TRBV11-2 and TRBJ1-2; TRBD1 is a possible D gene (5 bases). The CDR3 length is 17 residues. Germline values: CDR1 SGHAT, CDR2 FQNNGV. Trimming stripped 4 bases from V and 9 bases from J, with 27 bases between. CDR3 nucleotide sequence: TGTGCCAGCAGCTCACGCCAACCTGACGGGACTGACGGAAGCTACACCTTC. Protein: CASSSRQPDGTDGSYTF.

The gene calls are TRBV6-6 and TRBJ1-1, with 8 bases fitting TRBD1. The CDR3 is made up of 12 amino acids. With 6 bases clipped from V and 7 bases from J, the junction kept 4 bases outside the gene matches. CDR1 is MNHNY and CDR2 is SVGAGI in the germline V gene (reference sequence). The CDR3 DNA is TGTGCCAGCAGACCACAGGGGGTTGAAGCTTTCTTT. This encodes CASRPQGVEAFF.

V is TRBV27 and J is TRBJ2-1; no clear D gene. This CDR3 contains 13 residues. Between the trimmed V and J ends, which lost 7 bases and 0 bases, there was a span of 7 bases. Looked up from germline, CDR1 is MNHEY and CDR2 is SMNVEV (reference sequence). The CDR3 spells CASMGDSYNEQFF. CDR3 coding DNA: TGTGCCAGCATGGGTGACTCCTACAATGAGCAGTTCTTC.

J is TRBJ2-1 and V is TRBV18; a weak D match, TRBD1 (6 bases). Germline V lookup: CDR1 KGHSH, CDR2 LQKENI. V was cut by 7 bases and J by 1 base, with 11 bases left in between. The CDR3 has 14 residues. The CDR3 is CASLVDRSYNEQFF. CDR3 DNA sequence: TGTGCCAGCTTGGTGGACAGATCCTACAATGAGCAGTTCTTC.

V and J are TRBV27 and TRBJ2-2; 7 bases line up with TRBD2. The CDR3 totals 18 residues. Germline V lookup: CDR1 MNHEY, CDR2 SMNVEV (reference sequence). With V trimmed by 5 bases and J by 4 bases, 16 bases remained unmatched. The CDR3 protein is CASSTSGAGELVTGELFF. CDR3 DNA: TGTGCCAGCAGTACCAGCGGCGCGGGAGAGCTAGTCACCGGGGAGCTGTTTTTT.

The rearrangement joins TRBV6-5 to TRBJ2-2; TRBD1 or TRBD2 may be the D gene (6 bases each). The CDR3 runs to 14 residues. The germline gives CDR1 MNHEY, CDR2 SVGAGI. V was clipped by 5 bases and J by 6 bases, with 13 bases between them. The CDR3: CASSATGTAGELFF. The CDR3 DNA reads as TGTGCCAGCAGTGCCACAGGGACTGCCGGGGAGCTGTTTTTT.

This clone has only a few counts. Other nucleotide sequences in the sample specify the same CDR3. CDR3 loop: CASSVTGDYEQYF. In DNA, the CDR3 is TGTGCCAGCAGCGTAACGGGGGACTACGAGCAGTACTTC. The V call is TRBV9, the J call TRBJ2-7; maybe TRBD2 (6 bases). The CDR3 length is 13 residues. V was pared by 1 base and J by 3 bases, with 8 bases between. The germline V gene encodes CDR1 SGDLS and CDR2 YYNGEE.

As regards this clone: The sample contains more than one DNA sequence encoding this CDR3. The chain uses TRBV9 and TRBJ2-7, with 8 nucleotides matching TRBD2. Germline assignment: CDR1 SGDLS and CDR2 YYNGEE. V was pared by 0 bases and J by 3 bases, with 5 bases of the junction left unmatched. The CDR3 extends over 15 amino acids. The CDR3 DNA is TGTGCCAGCAGCGTAGAAGGGACTAGTGGCTACGAGCAGTACTTC. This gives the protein CASSVEGTSGYEQYF.

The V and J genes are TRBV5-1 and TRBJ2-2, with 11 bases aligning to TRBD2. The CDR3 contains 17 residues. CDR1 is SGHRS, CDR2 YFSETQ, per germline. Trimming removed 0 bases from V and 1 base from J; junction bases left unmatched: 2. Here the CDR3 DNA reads TGCGCCAGCAGCTTGGCCCTAGCGGGAGGGAACACCGGGGAGCTGTTTTTT. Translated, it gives CASSLALAGGNTGELFF.

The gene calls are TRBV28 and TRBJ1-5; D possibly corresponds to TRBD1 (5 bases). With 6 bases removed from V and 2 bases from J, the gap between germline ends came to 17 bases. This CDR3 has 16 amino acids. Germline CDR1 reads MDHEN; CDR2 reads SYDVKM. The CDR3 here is CASSTLQEHGNQPQHF. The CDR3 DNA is TGTGCCAGCAGCACACTACAGGAGCACGGCAATCAGCCCCAGCATTTT.

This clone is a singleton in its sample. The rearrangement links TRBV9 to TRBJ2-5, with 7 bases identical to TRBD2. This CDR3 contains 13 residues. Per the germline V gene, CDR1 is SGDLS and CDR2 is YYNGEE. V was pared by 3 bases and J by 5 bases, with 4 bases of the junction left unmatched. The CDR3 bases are TGTGCCAGCAGCGCCGGGAGGTCGGAGACCCAGTACTTC. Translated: CASSAGRSETQYF.

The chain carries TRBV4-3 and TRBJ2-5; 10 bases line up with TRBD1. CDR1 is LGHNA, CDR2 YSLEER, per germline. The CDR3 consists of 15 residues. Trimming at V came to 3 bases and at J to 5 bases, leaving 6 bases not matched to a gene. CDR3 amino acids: CASSQGTGEWETQYF. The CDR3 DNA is TGCGCCAGCAGCCAGGGGACAGGGGAATGGGAGACCCAGTACTTC.

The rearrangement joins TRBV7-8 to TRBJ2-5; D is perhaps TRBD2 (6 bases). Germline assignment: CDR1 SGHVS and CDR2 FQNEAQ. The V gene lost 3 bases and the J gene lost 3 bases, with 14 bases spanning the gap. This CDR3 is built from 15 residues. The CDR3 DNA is TGTGCCAGCAGCTTTCGCGGGACTCCTGAAGAGACCCAGTACTTC. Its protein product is CASSFRGTPEETQYF.

The CDR3 loop reads CASSSRDSLPEKLFF. DNA of the CDR3: TGTGCCAGCAGTTCCCGGGACAGCCTTCCTGAAAAACTGTTTTTT. The rearrangement links TRBV27 to TRBJ1-4; 7 positions match TRBD1. Trimming at V came to 4 bases and at J to 7 bases, leaving 9 bases not matched to a gene. The CDR3 totals 15 residues. The germline CDR1 and CDR2 sequences are MNHEY and SMNVEV (reference sequence).

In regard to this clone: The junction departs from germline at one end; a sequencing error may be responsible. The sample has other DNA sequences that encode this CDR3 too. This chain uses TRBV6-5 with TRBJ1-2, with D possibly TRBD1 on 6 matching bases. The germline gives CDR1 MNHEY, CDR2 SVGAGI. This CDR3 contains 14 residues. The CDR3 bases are TGTGCCAGTAGTTACCAGGGGTACAACTATGGCTACACCTTC. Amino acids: CASSYQGYNYGYTF.

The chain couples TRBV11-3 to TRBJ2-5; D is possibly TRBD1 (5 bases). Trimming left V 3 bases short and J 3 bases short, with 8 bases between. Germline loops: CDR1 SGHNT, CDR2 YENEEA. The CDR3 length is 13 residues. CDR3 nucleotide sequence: TGTGCCAGCAGCTTGACAGTCGAAGAGACCCAGTACTTC. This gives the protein CASSLTVEETQYF.

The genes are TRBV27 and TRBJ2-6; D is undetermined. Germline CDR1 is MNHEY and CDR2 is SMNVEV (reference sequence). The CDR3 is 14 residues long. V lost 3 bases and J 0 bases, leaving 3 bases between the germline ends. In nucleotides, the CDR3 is TGTGCCAGCAGTTTTGGCTCTGGGGCCAACGTCCTGACTTTC. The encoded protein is CASSFGSGANVLTF.

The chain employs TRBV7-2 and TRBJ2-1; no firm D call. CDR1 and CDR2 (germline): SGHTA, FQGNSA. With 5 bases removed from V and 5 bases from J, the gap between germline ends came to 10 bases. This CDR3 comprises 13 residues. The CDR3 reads CASSLRLNNEQFF. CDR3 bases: TGTGCCAGCAGCCTACGACTCAACAATGAGCAGTTCTTC.